This TCR beta chain is drawn from a study of T cell responses to AZD1222 COVID-19 vaccine. Whole-study findings and limits: Among those given AZD1222, only five to seven were seropositive at baseline.

Libraries were prepared by immunoSEQ multiplex PCR; TCRdb keeps only in-frame clonotypes and omits some of them. The sample lists about 77,000 clones, about 92% occurring once. As to this clone: As yet, its antigen is unknown.

V lost 3 bases and J lost 0, with 18 bases in between. CDR3 length equals 18 residues. The germline gives CDR1 LNHDA, CDR2 SQIVND (reference sequence). This receptor was obtained from an adult who received the AZD1222 COVID-19 vaccine. The gene calls are TRBV19 and TRBJ1-3; D gene unclear. Sequencing used peripheral blood, obtained 28 days after the second AZD1222 dose. In nucleotides, the CDR3 is TGTGCCAGTAGTATCTCATTGCGGCAGACTCTCTCTGGAAACACCATATATTTT. It encodes CASSISLRQTLSGNTIYF.